This entry concerns a single T cell receptor beta chain. Read coverage stops 3 residues before the CDR3 terminus; the germline J gene supplies the remainder. All participants had a single incident cervical HPV16 infection, and prevalent HPV16 infections were excluded. MY09/MY11 PCR detected cervical HPV DNA; dot-blot assigned genotypes. This sample stems from a study of T cells in women clearing cervical HPV infection. This CDR3 has 13 amino acids. Per germline, CDR1 GTSNPN and CDR2 SVGIG (reference sequence). TCRdb keeps only in-frame clones here, not all; method: immunoSEQ multiplex PCR. The sample has 22,000 or so clones, and its top ten clones hold more than 9%.

The sequence was obtained from a woman between 18 and 69 years old with a cervical HPV16 infection that either progressed to CIN3+ or cleared (not recorded which). The J gene is TRBJ2-3, the V gene TRBV30, with D perhaps matching TRBD2 (5 bases). Material for sequencing was blood buffy coat. The DNA read from the CDR3 is TGTGCCTGGAGTCCGGGGTTCAATCAGCCG. Protein sequence: CAWSPGFNQP. The whole CDR3 sequence is CAWSPGFNQPQYF.